One and the same sample provided the 30 T cell receptor beta chains below, sequenced in a study of CXCR3-negative and CXCR3-positive naive CD8 T cells. cDNA libraries for TRB were generated by 5' RACE incorporating UMI labels. Using the 5' RACE reads, TCRdb records one entry per CDR3 protein without DNA. In all, the sample yields about 8,500 distinct CDR3 sequences. The source material was naive CXCR3- CD8+ T cells from blood. The subset is: CD45RO-CCR7+CD27+CD95- naive CD8+ T cells lacking CXCR3 (TNR3-). The receptors were sampled from a human donor in good health. Some clones in this sample may be carry-over from other donors' samples.

The chain joins TRBV29-1 to TRBJ2-3; there is no DNA to check the TCRdb D call of TRBD2. The germline gives CDR1 SQVTM, CDR2 ANQGSEA. CDR3 size: 14 residues. This chain's CDR3 is CSFRLAGGGDTQYF.

The CDR3 sequence is CSVEGPGTSGPRGTGELFF. This chain joins TRBV29-1 and TRBJ2-2; TCRdb's D call, TRBD2, is unchecked because there is no DNA. The germline gives CDR1 SQVTM, CDR2 ANQGSEA. The CDR3 consists of 19 residues.

V gene TRBV7-9 combines with J gene TRBJ1-6; there is no DNA to check the TCRdb D call of TRBD1. The CDR3 length is 15 residues. CDR1 is SEHNR and CDR2 is FQNEAQ in the germline V gene (reference sequence). CDR3 residues: CASSPTGVLSAPLHF.

This rearrangement joins TRBV29-1 to TRBJ2-1; checking the TCRdb D call of TRBD1 is not possible without DNA. Germline CDR1 and CDR2: SQVTM and ANQGSEA. This CDR3 contains 15 residues. CDR3 in amino acids: CSVEIGTGVVDEQFF.

This clonotype shows up as medium-sized by frequency. This chain connects TRBV5-1 to TRBJ2-3. CDR1 is SGHRS and CDR2 is YFSETQ in the germline V gene. The CDR3 runs to 14 residues. The CDR3 here is CASSSGAYTDTQYF.

V and J are TRBV2 and TRBJ2-7; with no DNA, the TCRdb D assignment of TRBD2 cannot be verified. CDR3 size: 13 residues. The germline V gene encodes CDR1 SNHLY and CDR2 FYNNEI. CDR3 residues: CASVKGQRYEQYF.

Frequency places this clonotype as medium-sized. CDR3 protein: CASSQDRGASGSYEQYF. The rearrangement links TRBV4-1 to TRBJ2-7; TCRdb lists TRBD2, though no DNA is available to test this call. There are 17 residues in the CDR3. CDR1 is MGHRA, CDR2 YSYEKL, per germline.

Considering frequency, this clonotype is medium-sized (0.01 to 0.1%). This chain uses TRBV29-1 with TRBJ2-7; the D call of TRBD1 rests on TCRdb alone, since no DNA is present to check it. Germline V lookup: CDR1 SQVTM, CDR2 ANQGSEA. The CDR3 has 13 amino acids. The chain's CDR3 is CSVAPGTTYEQYF.

The V gene is TRBV7-2, the J gene TRBJ2-5; TCRdb's assignment of TRBD1 cannot be checked, as there is no DNA. The CDR3 is made up of 13 amino acids. The germline V gene has CDR1 SGHTA and CDR2 FQGNSA. The CDR3: CASSSGQVETQYF.

Considering frequency, this clonotype is medium-sized. The V call is TRBV12-3 or TRBV12-4, the J call TRBJ1-3; checking the TCRdb D call of TRBD1 is not possible without DNA. CDR3 size: 13 residues. The CDR3 protein is CASSPLAGNTIYF.

In terms of frequency, this clonotype is medium-sized. The chain couples TRBV19 to TRBJ2-1; TCRdb names TRBD2, which stays unverified in the absence of DNA. Germline V gives CDR1 LNHDA, CDR2 SQIVND (reference sequence). The CDR3 is made up of 18 amino acids. The CDR3 here is CASSIEPTSMSSYNEQFF.

The chain couples TRBV5-1 to TRBJ2-1. Germline-derived CDR1 and CDR2 are SGHRS and YFSETQ. This CDR3 spans 15 amino acids. The chain's CDR3 is CASSLASTILDEQFF.

V is TRBV24-1 and J is TRBJ2-1. CDR3 size: 15 residues. Germline V gene sequence: CDR1 KGHDR, CDR2 SFDVKD. The CDR3 region is CATSGVRGSYNEQFF.

Frequency places this clonotype as medium-sized. This chain connects TRBV20-1 to TRBJ2-7; TCRdb's D gene call, TRBD2, goes unchecked for lack of DNA. In germline, CDR1 is DFQATT, CDR2 SNEGSKA (reference sequence). This CDR3 is 15 amino acids long. The CDR3 spells CSARALAGDLYEQYF.

The rearrangement links TRBV19 to TRBJ2-1. Germline CDR1 and CDR2: LNHDA and SQIVND (reference sequence). The length of the CDR3 is 13 residues. CDR3 in amino acids: CASSIGNTNEQFF.

This chain joins TRBV7-9 and TRBJ2-7; with no DNA, the TCRdb D assignment of TRBD1 cannot be verified. This CDR3 has 18 residues. The V gene's germline CDR1 is SEHNR and CDR2 FQNEAQ (reference sequence). CDR3 in amino acids: CASSLGAAGGLALHEQYF.

This clonotype registers medium-sized by frequency. The chain joins TRBV7-2 to TRBJ1-2; checking the TCRdb D call of TRBD1 is not possible without DNA. The CDR3 length is 15 residues. Germline loops: CDR1 SGHTA, CDR2 FQGNSA. The CDR3 region is CASSLVTDINYGYTF. The full variable domain, its missing parts supplied by reference TRBV7-2 and TRBJ1-2, is GAGVSQSPSNKVTEKGKDVELRCDPISGHTALYWYRQSLGQGLEFLIYFQGNSAPDKSGLPSDRFSAERTGGSVSTLTIQRTQQEDSAVYLCASSLVTDINYGYTFGSGTRLTVV.

The V and J genes are TRBV12-5 and TRBJ1-2. From germline, CDR1 is LGHNT and CDR2 FRNRAP. This CDR3 has 14 amino acids. This CDR3 is CASTFDGAAYGYTF.

This clonotype ranks as medium-sized in terms of frequency. This chain connects TRBV7-8 to TRBJ2-2; lacking DNA, the TRBD2 call made by TCRdb goes unchecked. Germline V gene sequence: CDR1 SGHVS, CDR2 FQNEAQ. The CDR3 extends over 16 amino acids. The CDR3 protein is CASSGSAGVATGELFF.

This clonotype is identified as medium-sized from frequency. This chain uses TRBV7-2 with TRBJ2-2. The CDR3 has 15 amino acids. Germline V gene lookup returns CDR1 SGHTA and CDR2 FQGNSA. CDR3 sequence: CASSLDGSLYGELFF.

This clonotype is labeled medium-sized based on frequency. The chain couples TRBV25-1 to TRBJ1-1. Per the germline V gene, CDR1 is MGHDK and CDR2 is SYGVNS. The CDR3 has 14 residues. The CDR3 region is CASSDPTNQAEAFF. Full variable domain (rest looked up from reference TRBV25-1 and TRBJ1-1): EADIYQTPRYLVIGTGKKITLECSQTMGHDKMYWYQQDPGMELHLIHYSYGVNSTEKGDLSSESTVSRIRTEHFPLTLESARPSHTSQYLCASSDPTNQAEAFFGQGTRLTVV.

This clonotype ranks as medium-sized in terms of frequency. The chain is built from TRBV5-6 and TRBJ1-1. The CDR3 runs to 12 residues. From germline, CDR1 is SGHDT and CDR2 YYEEEE. CDR3 amino acids: CASSWTDTEAFF.

The V gene is TRBV28, the J gene TRBJ2-5; TCRdb lists TRBD1, though no DNA is available to test this call. Germline CDR1 MDHEN, CDR2 SYDVKM. The CDR3 contains 14 residues. CDR3 sequence reads: CASSVTGGQETQYF.

This clonotype registers medium-sized by frequency. The CDR3 region is CASSGGGLNTGELFF. The V call is TRBV25-1, the J call TRBJ2-2; TCRdb indicates TRBD1, and absent DNA this call remains unverified. Per germline, CDR1 MGHDK and CDR2 SYGVNS. CDR3 length equals 15 residues.

The chain joins TRBV29-1 to TRBJ2-2; TCRdb's D gene call, TRBD2, goes unchecked for lack of DNA. The CDR3 runs to 14 residues. Per the germline V gene, CDR1 is SQVTM and CDR2 is ANQGSEA. This chain's CDR3 is CSVAGLVNTGELFF.

The V call is TRBV29-1, the J call TRBJ2-2. The CDR3 totals 14 residues. Germline values: CDR1 SQVTM, CDR2 ANQGSEA. CDR3 region: CSVEDRGNTGELFF.

The chain combines TRBV29-1 with TRBJ2-7; TCRdb lists TRBD1, though no DNA is available to test this call. Germline loops: CDR1 SQVTM, CDR2 ANQGSEA. The CDR3 has 12 amino acids. The CDR3 is CSAWTDSYEQYF.

This chain links TRBV13 with TRBJ2-7. CDR3 length: 12 amino acids. Germline assignment: CDR1 PRHDT and CDR2 FYEKMQ (reference sequence). The CDR3 loop is CASSLRTNEQYF. Full variable domain (rest looked up from reference TRBV13 and TRBJ2-7): AAGVIQSPRHLIKEKRETATLKCYPIPRHDTVYWYQQGPGQDPQFLISFYEKMQSDKGSIPDRFSAQQFSDYHSELNMSSLELGDSALYFCASSLRTNEQYFGPGTRLTVT.

The V and J genes are TRBV7-8 and TRBJ2-7; TCRdb selects TRBD1, and the lack of DNA leaves this call unchecked. The CDR3 has 16 residues. Germline CDR1 and CDR2: SGHVS and FQNEAQ. This CDR3 is CASSAITGEPSYEQYF.

The rearrangement uses TRBV4-1 and TRBJ2-1. This CDR3 has 14 residues. Germline loops: CDR1 MGHRA, CDR2 YSYEKL. CDR3 region: CASSQDSDYNEQFF.